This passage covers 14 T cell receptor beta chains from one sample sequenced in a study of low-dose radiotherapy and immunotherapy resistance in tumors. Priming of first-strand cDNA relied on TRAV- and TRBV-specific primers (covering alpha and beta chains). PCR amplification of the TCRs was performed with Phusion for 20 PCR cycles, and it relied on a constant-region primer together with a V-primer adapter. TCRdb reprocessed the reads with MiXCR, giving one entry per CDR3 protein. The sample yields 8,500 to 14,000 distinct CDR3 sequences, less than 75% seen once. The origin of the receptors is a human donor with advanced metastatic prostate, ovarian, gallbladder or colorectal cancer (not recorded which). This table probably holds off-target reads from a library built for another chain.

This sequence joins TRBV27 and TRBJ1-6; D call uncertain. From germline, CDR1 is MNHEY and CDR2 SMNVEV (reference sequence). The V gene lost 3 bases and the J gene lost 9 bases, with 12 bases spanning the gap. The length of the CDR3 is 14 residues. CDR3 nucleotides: TGTGCCAGCAGTTTGGGTCCTATTAGTTCACCCCTCCACTTT. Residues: CASSLGPISSPLHF.

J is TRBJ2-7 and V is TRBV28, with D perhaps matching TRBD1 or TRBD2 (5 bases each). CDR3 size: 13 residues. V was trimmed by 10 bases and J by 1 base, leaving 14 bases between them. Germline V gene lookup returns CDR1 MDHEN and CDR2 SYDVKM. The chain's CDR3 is CATFRDGSYEQYF. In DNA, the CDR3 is TGTGCCACCTTTCGGGACGGATCCTACGAGCAGTACTTC.

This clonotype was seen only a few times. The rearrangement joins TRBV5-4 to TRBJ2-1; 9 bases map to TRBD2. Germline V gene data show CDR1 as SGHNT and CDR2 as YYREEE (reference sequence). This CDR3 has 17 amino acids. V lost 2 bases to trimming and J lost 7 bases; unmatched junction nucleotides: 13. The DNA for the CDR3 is TGTGCCAGCAGCTTTATTAGCGGGAGAAAACTACGTAATGAGCAGTTCTTC. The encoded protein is CASSFISGRKLRNEQFF. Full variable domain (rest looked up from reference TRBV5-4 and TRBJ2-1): ETGVTQSPTHLIKTRGQQVTLRCSSQSGHNTVSWYQQALGQGPQFIFQYYREEENGRGNFPPRFSGLQFPNYSSELNVNALELDDSALYLCASSFISGRKLRNEQFFGPGTRLTVL.

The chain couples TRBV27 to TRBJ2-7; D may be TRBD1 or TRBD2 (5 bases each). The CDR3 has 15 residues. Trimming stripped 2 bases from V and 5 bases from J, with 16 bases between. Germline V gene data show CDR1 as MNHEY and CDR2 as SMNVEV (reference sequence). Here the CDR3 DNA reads TGTGCCAGCAGTTTAGTGGGACCGGAGATTAACGAGCAGTACTTC. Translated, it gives CASSLVGPEINEQYF.

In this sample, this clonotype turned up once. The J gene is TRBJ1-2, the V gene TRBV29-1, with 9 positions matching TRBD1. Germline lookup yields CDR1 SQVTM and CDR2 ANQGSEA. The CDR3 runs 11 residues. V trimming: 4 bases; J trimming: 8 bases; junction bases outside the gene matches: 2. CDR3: CSVGDRVGYTF. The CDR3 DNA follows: TGCAGCGTTGGGGACAGGGTCGGCTACACCTTC.

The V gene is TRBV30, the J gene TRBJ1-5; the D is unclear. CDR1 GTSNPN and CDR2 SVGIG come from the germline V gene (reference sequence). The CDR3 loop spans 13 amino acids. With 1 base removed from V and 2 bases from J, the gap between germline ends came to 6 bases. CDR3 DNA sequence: TGTGCCTGGAGTGCTAATGGCAATCAGCCCCAGCATTTT. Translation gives CAWSANGNQPQHF.

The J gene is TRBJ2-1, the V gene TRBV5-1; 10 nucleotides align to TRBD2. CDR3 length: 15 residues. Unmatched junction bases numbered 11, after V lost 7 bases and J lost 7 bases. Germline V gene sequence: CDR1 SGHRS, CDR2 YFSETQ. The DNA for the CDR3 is TGCGCCAGCTCCCTAGCGGGAGCGTTCAGGAATGAGCAGTTCTTC. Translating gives CASSLAGAFRNEQFF.

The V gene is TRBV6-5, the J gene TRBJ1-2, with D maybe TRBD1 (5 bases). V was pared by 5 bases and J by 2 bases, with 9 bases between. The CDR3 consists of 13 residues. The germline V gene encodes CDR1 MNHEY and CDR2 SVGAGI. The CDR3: CASSPGPNYGYTF. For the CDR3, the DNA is TGTGCCAGCAGTCCGGGACCAAACTATGGCTACACCTTC.

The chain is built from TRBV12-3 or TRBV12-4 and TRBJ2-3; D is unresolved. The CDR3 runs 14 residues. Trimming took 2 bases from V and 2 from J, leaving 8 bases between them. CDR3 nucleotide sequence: TGTGCCAGCAGTTTAACGTCAGTCACAGATACGCAGTATTTT. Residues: CASSLTSVTDTQYF.

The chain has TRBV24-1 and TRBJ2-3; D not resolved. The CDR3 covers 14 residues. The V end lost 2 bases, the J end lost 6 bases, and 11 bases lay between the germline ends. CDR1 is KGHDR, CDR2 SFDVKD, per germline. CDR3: CATSDSGYLDTQYF. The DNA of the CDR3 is TGTGCCACCAGTGATTCCGGGTATCTCGATACGCAGTATTTT.

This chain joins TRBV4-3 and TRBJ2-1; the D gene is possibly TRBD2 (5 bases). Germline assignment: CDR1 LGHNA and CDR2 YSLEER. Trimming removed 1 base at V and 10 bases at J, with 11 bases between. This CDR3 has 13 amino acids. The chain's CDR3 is CASSQVVPGEQFF. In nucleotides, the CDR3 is TGCGCCAGCAGCCAAGTGGTCCCGGGGGAGCAGTTCTTC.

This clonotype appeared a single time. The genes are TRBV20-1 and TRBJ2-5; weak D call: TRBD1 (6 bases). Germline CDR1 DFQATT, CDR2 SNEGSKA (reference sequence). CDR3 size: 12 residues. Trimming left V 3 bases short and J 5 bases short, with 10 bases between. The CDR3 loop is CSARFQGETQYF. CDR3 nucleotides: TGCAGTGCTAGGTTCCAGGGGGAGACCCAGTACTTC.

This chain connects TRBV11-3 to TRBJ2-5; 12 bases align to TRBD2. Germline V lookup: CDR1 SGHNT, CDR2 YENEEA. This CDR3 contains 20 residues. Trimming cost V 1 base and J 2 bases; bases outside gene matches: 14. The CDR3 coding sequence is TGTGCCAGCAGCTTAGCATTTAACCTAGCGGGAGGGCCGGTTCAAGAGACCCAGTACTTC. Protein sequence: CASSLAFNLAGGPVQETQYF.

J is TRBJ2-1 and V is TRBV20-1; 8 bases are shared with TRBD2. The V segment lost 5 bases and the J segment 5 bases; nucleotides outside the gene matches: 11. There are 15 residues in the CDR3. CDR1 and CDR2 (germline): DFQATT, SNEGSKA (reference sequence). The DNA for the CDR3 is TGCAGTGCTCTGCGGGGGGCAAGTTATAACAATGAGCAGTTCTTC. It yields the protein CSALRGASYNNEQFF.